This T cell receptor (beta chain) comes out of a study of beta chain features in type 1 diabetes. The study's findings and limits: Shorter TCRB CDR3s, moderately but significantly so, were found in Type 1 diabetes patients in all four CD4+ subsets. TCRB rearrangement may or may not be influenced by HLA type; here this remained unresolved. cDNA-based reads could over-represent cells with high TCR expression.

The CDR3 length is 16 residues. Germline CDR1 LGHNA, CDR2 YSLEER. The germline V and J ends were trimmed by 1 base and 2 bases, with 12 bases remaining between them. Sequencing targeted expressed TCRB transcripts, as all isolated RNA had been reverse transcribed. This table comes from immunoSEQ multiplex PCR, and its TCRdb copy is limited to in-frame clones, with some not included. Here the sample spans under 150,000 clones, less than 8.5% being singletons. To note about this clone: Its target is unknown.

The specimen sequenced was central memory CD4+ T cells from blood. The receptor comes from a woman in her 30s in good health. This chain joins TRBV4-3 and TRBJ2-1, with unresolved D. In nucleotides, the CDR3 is TGCGCCAGCAGCCAAGGTCGCCTAGTGCCCTACAATGAGCAGTTCTTC. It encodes CASSQGRLVPYNEQFF.